This TCR delta chain was identified during a study of gamma delta lymphoproliferative disorders and STAT genes (dated by TCRdb to the late 2010s). For the study in its entirety: The LymphoTrack Dx TCRG Assay was used to build gamma-chain libraries from a minimum of 50 ng of genomic DNA. Since no corresponding Invivoscribe delta assay was available, delta-chain libraries were prepared following the standard operating procedure of the EuroClonality-NGS working group. Within a larger immunophenotypic and STAT-mutation study, TCR gamma and delta CDR3 repertoires were profiled by deep sequencing in Tgammadelta lymphoproliferative disease patients and healthy controls. Two gamma-chain samples and all delta-chain samples were sequenced twice to confirm results.

As a fraction of the sample, this clone is large (0.1 to 1%). Its specific antigen is unknown. The sample holds no much larger clone one base away, and base qualities are not on file. This sample also contains other DNA sequences that code for the same CDR3. In both library methods, multiplex PCR was carried out with primers targeting conserved V and J regions of the TCR genes. Purified and pooled amplicons were sequenced on an Illumina MiSeq platform. In the authors' own workflow: V(D)J alignment, clonotype assembly and translation were performed with MiXCR, whereas functionality assessment and CDR3 repertoire analyses were performed with VDJtools. CDR3 was defined according to IMGT, and analyses were limited to productive sequences using functional genes, with ORF genes and pseudogenes excluded. Identical amino acid CDR3s of major clonotypes (frequency >=5%) were searched for across all patients and controls using a custom Python script. A one-sided non-parametric Wilcoxon test was used to compare clonotype frequencies in patients versus controls. After TCRdb called clones again from the public reads with CATT, rows with identical DNA were merged. The V and J calls were not made by the authors but by TCRdb's processing. Across this sample there are about 2,300 delta-chain clones, with roughly 1.5% seen only once. The ten largest clones add up to roughly half of the sample.

The full study reports these points: The authors noted that NGS specificity may be reduced at low frequencies, so the public or private nature of leukemic clones needs confirmation. Nearly all major gamma and delta clonotypes of patients were found to be public, being shared with at least one healthy donor, and only two gamma clonotypes were found to be private to disease. Control T cells likely spanned varied maturation stages, while leukemic cells were skewed toward terminal effectors, potentially limiting patient-control comparisons. In whole-repertoire clustering, patient gamma repertoires grouped separately from healthy controls, whereas delta repertoires showed no separation between groups.

For both patients and controls, peripheral blood mononuclear cells were isolated, and the genomic DNA from these cells was used for TCR sequencing. As controls, 23 healthy adult blood donors (median age 64 years; about twelve males and roughly 11 females) were included and were matched to patients for age and sex. This clonotype was obtained from a human donor in good health. Source material: blood.

The nucleotide sequence is TGTGCCTGTGACACCGTACGATTCGGTCCGGAGGGGGAAACCTTGTACACCGATAAACTCATCTTT. Translation gives CACDTVRFGPEGETLYTDKLIF. This chain is built from TRDV2 and TRDJ1; TRDD3 is perhaps the D gene, given 6 matching bases. The CDR3 spans 22 residues, from the cysteine through the phenylalanine. Only the CDR3 DNA is retained, 66 bases long and in frame from the first base. V loses 0 bases, J loses 0 bases, and the germline ends lie 31 bases apart. From the germline V gene, CDR1 is GEAIGNYY and CDR2 is EKD.